This is a list of T cell receptor beta chains from one sample in a study of glioma-infiltrating T cells. TCRdb re-called the multiplex PCR reads with MiXCR, one entry per CDR3 protein. The sample shows some 180,000 distinct CDR3 sequences, around 32% of them seen only once. The sequenced sample was glioma tissue, nonneoplastic brain tissue, or PBMCs (not recorded which). These receptors all come from a human donor with low-grade glioma or glioblastoma, undergoing nonglioma brain surgery, or in good health (not recorded which). Each CDR3 is given with its conserved first and last residue. D genes are given only for firm matches. Rows give clone size only sometimes, using once, few, many, or a class for an expanded clone.

TRBV12-3/TRBV12-4	TRBD1	few	TRBJ2-7	TGTGCCATAGGACAGGGATACGAGCAGTACTTC	CAIGQGYEQYF
TRBV5-1	TRBD1	-	TRBJ2-1	TGCGCCAGCAGCTTGGCCGTAGGACAGGGCAATGAGCAGTTCTTC	CASSLAVGQGNEQFF
TRBV10-3	TRBD2	few	TRBJ2-7	TGTGCCATCAGTCCAAACCCGGGACTAAATTACGAGCAGTACTTC	CAISPNPGLNYEQYF
TRBV3-1	TRBD2	-	TRBJ2-5	TGTGCCAGCAGCCAAGGGGTAGCGGGAGTAGAGACCCAGTACTTC	CASSQGVAGVETQYF
TRBV10-3	-	many	TRBJ2-5	TGTGCCATCAGTGACGGGCGTACTGAAGAGACCCAGTACTTC	CAISDGRTEETQYF
TRBV27	-	many	TRBJ1-1	TGTGCCAGCAGTTTACTACTCAACACTGAAGCTTTCTTT	CASSLLLNTEAFF
TRBV7-2	TRBD1	many	TRBJ2-3	TGTGCCAGCAACCCACGGGACAGGGGAGGAGCAGATACGCAGTATTTT	CASNPRDRGGADTQYF
TRBV7-2	-	many	TRBJ1-2	TGTGCCAGCAGCTTGGTCACTAACTATGGCTACACCTTC	CASSLVTNYGYTF
TRBV10-3	-	-	TRBJ1-6	TGTGCCATCAGTGACGCGGGCAGGGATAATTCACCCCTCCACTTT	CAISDAGRDNSPLHF
TRBV7-9	-	many	TRBJ1-2	TGTGCCAGCAGCCCGAAGACCGACAGCATAAGAACCAGCTACACCTTC	CASSPKTDSIRTSYTF
TRBV5-1	-	many	TRBJ2-3	TGCGCCAGCAGTCCAGACTGGAGCACAGATACGCAGTATTTT	CASSPDWSTDTQYF
TRBV24-1	-	many	TRBJ2-1	TGTGCCACCGGATCTACAAATGAGCAGTTCTTC	CATGSTNEQFF
TRBV4-1	TRBD1	many	TRBJ1-5	TGCGCCAGCAGCCAAGCCTATTTACCGGGACAGGGGAGCAATCAGCCCCAGCATTTT	CASSQAYLPGQGSNQPQHF
TRBV4-2	-	many	TRBJ2-7	TGTGCCAGCAGCCAAGAACTAGCCACCTACGAGCAGTACTTC	CASSQELATYEQYF
TRBV12-3/TRBV12-4	TRBD1	few	TRBJ2-1	TGTGCCAGCAGTCCCGGGACAGGGTTTTACAATGAGCAGTTCTTC	CASSPGTGFYNEQFF
TRBV28	TRBD1	once	TRBJ1-5	TGTGTCAGCAGTCTCGGACAGGACAATCAGCCCCAGAATTTT	CVSSLGQDNQPQNF
TRBV4-3	-	few	TRBJ1-1	TGCGCCAGCAGCCAAAGACAGGAGACGAACACTGAAGCTTTCTTT	CASSQRQETNTEAFF
TRBV7-2	TRBD2	many	TRBJ2-7	TGTGCCAGCAGCCCGGGACTAGCGGGCTACGAGCAGTACTTC	CASSPGLAGYEQYF
TRBV20-1	-	many	TRBJ2-7	TGCAGTGCTAGAATCCCTGCAGGAGGGAACGAGCAGTACTTC	CSARIPAGGNEQYF
TRBV4-1	-	many	TRBJ2-1	TGCGCCAGCAGCCAAGAAAGGACTCTTTCCTACAATGAGCAGTTCTTC	CASSQERTLSYNEQFF
TRBV2	TRBD2	many	TRBJ2-7	TGTGCCAGCAGTGATCTAGCGGGACCTGCCTACGAGCAGTACTTC	CASSDLAGPAYEQYF
TRBV30	-	-	TRBJ2-2	TGTGCCTGGAGTGTATTAAACACCGGGGAGCTGTTTTTT	CAWSVLNTGELFF
TRBV29-1	-	many	TRBJ2-1	TGCAGCGTTGAACGGGGGATGGAGCAGTTCTTC	CSVERGMEQFF
TRBV20-1	TRBD2	many	TRBJ2-5	TGCAGTGCTGAGCTTAGCGGGAGAGGTGTAGAGACCCAGTACTTC	CSAELSGRGVETQYF
TRBV4-3	-	many	TRBJ1-3	TGCGCCAGCAGCCAAGATCTTGAGGGGAATGGAAACACCATATATTTT	CASSQDLEGNGNTIYF
TRBV27	TRBD2	many	TRBJ2-1	TGTGCCAGCAGTCCGCGGACTAGCGGGAGTCCCTACAATGAGCAGTTCTTC	CASSPRTSGSPYNEQFF